The 22 T cell receptor beta chains reported below all come from one sample, sequenced in a study of T cell responses to AZD1222 COVID-19 vaccine. Sequencing used immunoSEQ multiplex PCR; TCRdb keeps in-frame clones, though not all of them. The sample yields about 110,000 clones, around nine tenths seen once. The material was peripheral blood, obtained on day 0 of AZD1222 vaccination. These receptors all stem from an adult in good health.

V usage is TRBV16 and J usage is TRBJ2-7, with 7 nucleotides matching TRBD1. CDR1 is KGHSY, CDR2 FQNENV, per germline. The CDR3 runs to 14 residues. Trimming cost V 4 bases and J 3 bases; bases outside gene matches: 6. DNA for the CDR3: TGTGCCAGCAGCCGGGCCGGGACAGACTACGAGCAGTACTTC. Encoded protein: CASSRAGTDYEQYF.

This clone was observed a handful of times. This sequence joins TRBV4-2 and TRBJ1-6; D may be TRBD1 (5 bases). The CDR3 is made up of 15 amino acids. Looked up from germline, CDR1 is LGHNA and CDR2 is YNFKEQ. V lost 0 bases, J lost 7 bases, and 10 bases lay in between. The CDR3: CASSQETGANSPLHF. CDR3 DNA sequence: TGTGCCAGCAGCCAAGAGACCGGGGCGAATTCACCCCTCCACTTT.

This chain connects TRBV2 to TRBJ2-3, with D tentatively TRBD1 or TRBD2 (5 bases each). V shed 10 bases and J shed 0 bases, with 11 bases lying between them. Per the germline V gene, CDR1 is SNHLY and CDR2 is FYNNEI. The CDR3 runs 13 residues. CDR3 nucleotides: TGTGCCACCGGCGAGGGGAGCACAGATACGCAGTATTTT. This translates into CATGEGSTDTQYF.

This clone was counted once. Here the CDR3 reads CASSDEPGGGNEQFF. In nucleotides, the CDR3 is TGTGCCAGCAGTGACGAACCGGGTGGGGGCAATGAGCAGTTCTTC. The chain combines TRBV6-4 with TRBJ2-1, with D perhaps TRBD1 or TRBD2 (5 bases each). Germline-derived CDR1 and CDR2 are MRHNA and SNTAGT. The CDR3 is 15 residues long. V was shortened by 2 bases and J by 6 bases, with 14 bases between the two germline ends.

The V call is TRBV24-1, the J call TRBJ2-3, with a tentative D call TRBD2 (6 bases). CDR1 and CDR2 (germline): KGHDR, SFDVKD. Trimming cost V 3 bases and J 6 bases, with 12 bases left between them. The CDR3 has 14 residues. CDR3 region: CATSDVGRSDTQYF. CDR3 DNA sequence: TGTGCCACCAGTGATGTAGGGAGGTCGGATACGCAGTATTTT.

The CDR3 nucleotides are TGTGCCAGCAGCCAAGATCCCCGGATTGGAGGACAGTGGGGGTCCAATGAGCAGTTCTTC. This codes for CASSQDPRIGGQWGSNEQFF. V gene TRBV4-2 combines with J gene TRBJ2-1; possibly TRBD1 for D (6 bases). The V gene's germline CDR1 is LGHNA and CDR2 YNFKEQ. Trimming stripped 0 bases from V and 6 bases from J, with 27 bases between. CDR3 length: 20 amino acids.

The chain is built from TRBV12-3 or TRBV12-4 and TRBJ2-2; D is uncertain. This CDR3 spans 13 amino acids. Deletions cut 2 bases from V and 5 bases from J, with 6 bases between. The CDR3 DNA follows: TGTGCCAGCAGTTTACGACAAACCGGGGAGCTGTTTTTT. It translates to CASSLRQTGELFF.

The J gene is TRBJ1-5, the V gene TRBV19; D not resolved. The V end was cut by 3 bases, the J end by 7 bases, with 19 bases between. The CDR3 is made up of 16 amino acids. CDR1 is LNHDA and CDR2 is SQIVND in the germline V gene (reference sequence). The CDR3 spells CASSIVSVVGSQPQHF. CDR3 nucleotide sequence: TGTGCCAGTAGTATTGTATCCGTGGTGGGTTCACAGCCCCAGCATTTT.

The rearrangement joins TRBV30 to TRBJ1-1; no firm D call. The V and J ends lost 5 bases and 4 bases respectively, with 14 bases between them. This CDR3 comprises 13 residues. CDR1 GTSNPN and CDR2 SVGIG come from the germline V gene (reference sequence). The DNA for the CDR3 is TGTGCCTGGGGTAAAAACCTAGGCACTGAAGCTTTCTTT. This codes for CAWGKNLGTEAFF.

V gene TRBV6-2 or TRBV6-3 combines with J gene TRBJ1-2, with D perhaps matching TRBD1 (6 bases). The CDR3 runs 13 residues. Germline V gene data show CDR1 as MNHEY and CDR2 as SVGEGT. The V end lost 5 bases, the J end lost 3 bases, and 10 bases lay between the germline ends. In nucleotides, the CDR3 is TGTGCCAGCAGTATGTACAGGGACTATGGCTACACCTTC. Translated: CASSMYRDYGYTF.

J is TRBJ2-7 and V is TRBV5-6, with D possibly being TRBD1 (6 bases). CDR1 SGHDT and CDR2 YYEEEE come from the germline V gene. V lost 4 bases and J lost 2, with 13 bases in between. The CDR3 loop spans 14 amino acids. CDR3: CASSRTVRTYEQYF. The CDR3 nucleotides are TGTGCCAGCAGCAGGACAGTAAGAACCTACGAGCAGTACTTC.

The rearrangement joins TRBV11-2 to TRBJ1-6; D is undetermined. Germline assignment: CDR1 SGHAT and CDR2 FQNNGV. Trimming took off 3 bases at V and 8 bases at J, with 5 bases between the two ends. The CDR3 is made up of 12 amino acids. Here the CDR3 reads CASSFQDSPLHF. CDR3 nucleotides: TGTGCCAGCAGCTTTCAGGATTCACCCCTCCACTTT.

V and J are TRBV2 and TRBJ2-2, with D possibly being TRBD1 or TRBD2 (5 bases each). The CDR3 extends over 13 amino acids. Trimming took off 7 bases at V and 4 bases at J, with 10 bases between the two ends. Germline V gene sequence: CDR1 SNHLY, CDR2 FYNNEI. CDR3 bases: TGTGCCAGCATGGGACCCTTCACCGGGGAGCTGTTTTTT. The encoded protein is CASMGPFTGELFF.

V is TRBV2 and J is TRBJ2-2; no reliable D call. Deletions cut 6 bases from V and 0 bases from J, with 14 bases between. The CDR3 contains 16 residues. Per germline, CDR1 SNHLY and CDR2 FYNNEI. The CDR3 DNA follows: TGTGCCAGCAGCGAAACCAGAGAGTCGAACACCGGGGAGCTGTTTTTT. This codes for CASSETRESNTGELFF.

This chain connects TRBV19 to TRBJ2-7; TRBD1 might be the D (6 bases). The V gene's germline CDR1 is LNHDA and CDR2 SQIVND (reference sequence). Between the trimmed V and J ends, which lost 5 bases and 2 bases, there was a span of 19 bases. The CDR3 consists of 16 residues. This CDR3 is CASSQRTANLPYEQYF. CDR3 DNA sequence: TGTGCCAGTAGTCAACGGACAGCCAACCTACCCTACGAGCAGTACTTC.

The chain recombines TRBV7-2 with TRBJ1-2; TRBD1 matches 8 bases. The CDR3 extends over 15 amino acids. Trimming took 5 bases from V and 4 from J; bases not matched to a gene: 9. In germline, CDR1 is SGHTA, CDR2 FQGNSA. The CDR3 nucleotides read TGTGCCAGCAGCGCCCGACAGGGGACGGGCTATGGCTACACCTTC. Translated: CASSARQGTGYGYTF.

This chain connects TRBV7-2 to TRBJ1-5, with TRBD1 identical over 7 bases. The CDR3 sequence is 15 residues long. Per germline, CDR1 SGHTA and CDR2 FQGNSA. After removal of 5 bases from V and 7 bases from J, the junction contained 11 bases not matched to a gene. The CDR3 bases are TGTGCCAGCAGCCCAGGGGGGCTAACCGGGCAGCCCCAGCATTTT. Its translation is CASSPGGLTGQPQHF.

The chain is built from TRBV5-5 and TRBJ1-1; 9 nucleotides match TRBD1. Unmatched junction bases numbered 8, after V lost 4 bases and J lost 4 bases. There are 15 residues in the CDR3. Per germline, CDR1 SGHKS and CDR2 YYEKEE (reference sequence). Here the CDR3 reads CASSPRTGEVTEAFF. In nucleotides, the CDR3 is TGTGCCAGCAGCCCCCGGACAGGGGAGGTCACTGAAGCTTTCTTT.

The chain carries TRBV29-1 and TRBJ2-2, with D possibly TRBD1 on 6 matching bases. The CDR3 loop spans 13 amino acids. V lost 4 bases and J lost 8, with 14 bases in between. Germline CDR1 is SQVTM and CDR2 is ANQGSEA. The chain's CDR3 is CSVVLTGQGELFF. DNA of the CDR3: TGCAGCGTTGTTCTCACGGGACAAGGGGAGCTGTTTTTT.

This clone is deemed medium-sized (0.01 to 0.1%). The rearrangement uses TRBV7-8 and TRBJ2-1, with TRBD2 matching over 8 bases. V dropped 11 bases and J dropped 6; count of bases not matched to a gene: 9. The CDR3 runs to 13 residues. The germline V gene has CDR1 SGHVS and CDR2 FQNEAQ. The CDR3 coding sequence is TGTGCCGGATCAGCGGGGGTGAGCAATGAGCAGTTCTTC. Residues: CAGSAGVSNEQFF.

This chain uses TRBV2 with TRBJ1-1, with 9 bases identical to TRBD1. Looked up from germline, CDR1 is SNHLY and CDR2 is FYNNEI. J lost 5 bases, V lost 4 bases, and 8 bases had no gene match. The length of the CDR3 is 15 residues. CDR3 loop: CASSVAGQGPTEAFF. The CDR3 DNA sequence: TGTGCCAGCAGTGTCGCCGGACAGGGGCCGACTGAAGCTTTCTTT.

The chain recombines TRBV4-1 with TRBJ1-1; no clear D. Trimming removed 2 bases from V and 0 bases from J, with 7 bases in between. In germline, CDR1 is MGHRA, CDR2 YSYEKL. There are 14 residues in the CDR3. The CDR3 nucleotides read TGCGCCAGCAGCCAAACGACCATGAACACTGAAGCTTTCTTT. As protein: CASSQTTMNTEAFF.